These T cell receptor beta chains were read from a single sample in a study of neoadjuvant anti-PD-1 for oral cavity cancer. Assay: immunoSEQ multiplex PCR; the TCRdb copy retains only in-frame clones and omits some. The sample yields about 68,000 clones, 70% to 90% seen once. The sample consisted of PBMCs, taken after nivolumab (anti-PD-1) treatment. These receptors all stem from a person aged 35 to 85 with oral cavity squamous cell carcinoma. Both conserved end residues are part of each CDR3.

TRBV27	TRBJ2-5	CASRRLEGRETQYF
TRBV9	TRBJ2-3	CASSVDDGRAGDTQYF
TRBV6-1	TRBJ1-1	CASSVDAFRGAFF
TRBV27	TRBJ2-7	CASGPASGEQYF
TRBV15	TRBJ1-5	CATSRDSNTGDSNQPQHF
TRBV10-2	TRBJ1-5	CASTAAGGQPQHF
TRBV10-1	TRBJ2-1	CASSESGGGSYNEQFF
TRBV11-3	TRBJ2-2	CASSGRGGTGELFF
TRBV2	TRBJ2-3	CASSERGLVTDTQYF
TRBV7-3	TRBJ2-7	CASSLTVPFFPGTGTSYEQYF
TRBV7-6	TRBJ1-3	CASSPEYSLPGNTIYF
TRBV19	TRBJ2-7	CASSPPEGNEQYF
TRBV5-1	TRBJ2-7	CASGVDSYEQYF
TRBV5-1	TRBJ1-1	CASSLNQGAVTEAFF
TRBV28	TRBJ2-7	CASSSSLTGTGRYEQYF
TRBV6-5	TRBJ2-5	CASSSLTSGIQETQYF
TRBV7-9	TRBJ2-7	CASSLEAGLTLFAQYF
TRBV5-6	TRBJ1-4	CASSSGTAHEKLFF
TRBV30	TRBJ2-7	CAWSVLTYEQYF
TRBV4-2	TRBJ1-2	CASSQGPPGTGDNYGYTF
TRBV30	TRBJ1-2	CAWSFQGARGYTF
TRBV15	TRBJ1-1	CATSRDLGATEAFF
TRBV9	TRBJ2-3	CASSAWRLAPTDTQYF
TRBV7-9	TRBJ2-7	CASSLTQGASEQYF
TRBV7-2	TRBJ1-3	CASSPDSSGNTIYF
TRBV29-1	TRBJ2-3	CSSTSGRALADTQYF
TRBV27	TRBJ2-7	CASRRYEQYF
TRBV2	TRBJ2-1	CASRGPGALAVSYNEQFF
TRBV19	TRBJ1-4	CASSSFRDSQLFF
TRBV27	TRBJ1-2	CASSINLGQGLIYGYTF
TRBV27	TRBJ2-7	CASSPKAGGTVYEQYF
TRBV18	TRBJ2-1	CASSPGRDRLDEQFF
TRBV6-1	TRBJ2-1	CASSVGYNEQFF
TRBV9	TRBJ1-1	CASSVEPQGATEAFF
TRBV7-9	TRBJ2-7	CASSFQDGAYEQYF
TRBV6-6	TRBJ2-7	CASSYSMGVSYEQYF
TRBV2	TRBJ2-3	CASSDGIPTDTQYF
TRBV4-2	TRBJ1-4	CASSQDGTRTNEKLFF
TRBV19	TRBJ2-2	CASSISRGTGELFF
TRBV15	TRBJ1-5	CATSREVDQPQHF
TRBV11-2	TRBJ2-1	CASSLGAYNEQFF
TRBV4-2	TRBJ2-7	CASSQDQGGGVYEQYF
TRBV11-3	TRBJ2-2	CASSFGRSGELFF
TRBV20-1	TRBJ2-3	CSAGERDTQYF
TRBV19	TRBJ2-1	CASTETDSSYNEQFF
TRBV7-8	TRBJ2-1	CASSLGASPGPYNEQFF
TRBV7-3	TRBJ2-5	CASSLTRTSEQETQYF
TRBV29-1	TRBJ1-1	CSVGVWNTEAFF
TRBV19	TRBJ2-1	CASSIPPTSGRGSSYNEQFF
TRBV6-5	TRBJ1-4	CASSRGTASNEKLFF
TRBV19	TRBJ2-3	CASSGTSGTDTQYF
TRBV7-9	TRBJ2-6	CASSPLGSGANVLTF
TRBV5-1	TRBJ2-7	CASSGTAPYEQYF
TRBV2	TRBJ2-4	CASGSRDRALIAKNIQYF
TRBV2	TRBJ2-7	CASRDGQLYEQYF
TRBV15	TRBJ1-5	CATSRGGTGNQPQHF
TRBV7-3	TRBJ2-2	CASSSTSGNTGELFF
TRBV6-6	TRBJ1-2	CASSYSIVGLGYTF
TRBV2	TRBJ2-4	CASSEGLGSMGKNIQYF
TRBV4-2	TRBJ2-7	CAAGGGWEQYF